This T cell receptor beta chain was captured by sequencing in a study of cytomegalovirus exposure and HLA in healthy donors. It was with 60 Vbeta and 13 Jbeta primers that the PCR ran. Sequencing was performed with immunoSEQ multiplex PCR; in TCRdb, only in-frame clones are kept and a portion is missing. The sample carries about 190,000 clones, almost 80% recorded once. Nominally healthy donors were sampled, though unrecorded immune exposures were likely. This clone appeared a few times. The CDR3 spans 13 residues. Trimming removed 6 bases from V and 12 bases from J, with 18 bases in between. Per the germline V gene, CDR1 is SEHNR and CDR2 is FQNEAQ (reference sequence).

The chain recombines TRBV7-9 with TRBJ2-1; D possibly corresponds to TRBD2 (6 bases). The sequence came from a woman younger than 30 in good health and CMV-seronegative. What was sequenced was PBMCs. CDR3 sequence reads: CASRTGLNEGQFF. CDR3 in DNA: TGTGCCAGCAGGACGGGACTCAATGAAGGGCAGTTCTTC.